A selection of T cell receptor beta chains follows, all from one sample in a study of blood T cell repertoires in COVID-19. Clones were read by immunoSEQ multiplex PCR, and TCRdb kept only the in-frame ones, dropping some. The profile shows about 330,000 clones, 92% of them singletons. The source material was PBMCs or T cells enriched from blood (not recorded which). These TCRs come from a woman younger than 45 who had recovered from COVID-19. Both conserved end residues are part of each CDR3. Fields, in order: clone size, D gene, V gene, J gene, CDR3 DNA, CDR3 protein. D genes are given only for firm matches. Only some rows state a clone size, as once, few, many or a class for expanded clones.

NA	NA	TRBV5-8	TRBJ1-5	TGTGCCAGCGACCCGGAGGACGGACGTGAGCAGCCCCAGCATTTT	CASDPEDGREQPQHF
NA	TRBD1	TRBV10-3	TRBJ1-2	TGTGCCAACCAGGGTACAGGGGACTATGGCTACACCTTC	CANQGTGDYGYTF
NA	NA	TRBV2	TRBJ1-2	TGTGCCAGCAGTGAACGGGGCAGGGGCTATGGCTACACCTTC	CASSERGRGYGYTF
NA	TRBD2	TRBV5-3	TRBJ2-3	TGTGCAATTCAGCTGCTAGCGGGAGGTTCGGGGCGAGGAGATACGCAGTATTTT	CAIQLLAGGSGRGDTQYF
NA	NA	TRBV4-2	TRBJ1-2	TGTGCCAGCAGCCAAGGGATGTCCCGACAGACCTATGGCTACACCTTC	CASSQGMSRQTYGYTF
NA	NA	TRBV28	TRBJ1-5	TGTGCCAGCAGTTCGGGGTACAATCAGCCCCAGCATTTT	CASSSGYNQPQHF
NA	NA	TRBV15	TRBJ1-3	TGTGCCACCAGCAGAGAGGGCAGTACGTTTGGAAACACCATATATTTT	CATSREGSTFGNTIYF
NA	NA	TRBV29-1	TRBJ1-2	TGCAGCGTCGAGACAGGCCCCAGTGGCTACACCTTC	CSVETGPSGYTF
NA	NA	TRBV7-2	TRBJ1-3	TGTGCCAGCAGCCCCCCTCAGGGGACCATATATTTT	CASSPPQGTIYF
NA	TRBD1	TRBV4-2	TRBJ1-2	TGTGCCAGCAGCCTTGGCGAGGGGGCGGACGGCTACACCTTC	CASSLGEGADGYTF
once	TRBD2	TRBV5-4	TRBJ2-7	TGTGCCAGCAGCTTGGAGGCTAGCGGGAGGACAGAGCAGTACTTC	CASSLEASGRTEQYF
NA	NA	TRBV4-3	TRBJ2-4	TGCGCCAGCAGCCAAGATAAGCTAGCCAAAAACATTCAGTACTTC	CASSQDKLAKNIQYF
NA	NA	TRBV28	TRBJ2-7	TGTGCCAGCAGGACATACACAAATGCCTACGAGCAGTACTTC	CASRTYTNAYEQYF
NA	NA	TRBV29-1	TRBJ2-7	TGCAGCGTTGTGGCCCGGGGAACCTACGAGCAGTACTTC	CSVVARGTYEQYF
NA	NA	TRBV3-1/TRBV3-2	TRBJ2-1	TGTGCCAGCAGCCCAGCAGGGACTTCCATTAGGCAGTTCTTC	CASSPAGTSIRQFF
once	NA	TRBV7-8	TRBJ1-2	TGTGCCAGCAGCTTAATGCAGCGCGCCCATGGCTACACCTTC	CASSLMQRAHGYTF
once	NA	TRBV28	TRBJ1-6	TGTGCCAGCAGTTCCGGAGGGAGGGCAAGCTCCTATAATTCACCCCTCCACTTT	CASSSGGRASSYNSPLHF
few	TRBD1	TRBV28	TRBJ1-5	TGTGCCAGCAGTTCGGGACAGGGAATTAGCAATCAGCCCCAGCATTTT	CASSSGQGISNQPQHF
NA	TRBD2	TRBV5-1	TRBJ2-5	TGCGCCAGCAGCTCTGTCATAACTAGCGGGAGGGCCTTGATCACCAAACGTCAAGAGACCCAGTACTTC	CASSSVITSGRALITKRQETQYF
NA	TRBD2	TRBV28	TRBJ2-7	TGTGCCAGCAGTCCTCTTCGGGCGGGGGGCAACGAGCAGTACTTC	CASSPLRAGGNEQYF
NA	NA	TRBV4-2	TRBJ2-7	TGTGCCAGCAGCCAAGAAGCGGAAACCTACGAGCAGTACTTC	CASSQEAETYEQYF
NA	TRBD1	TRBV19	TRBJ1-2	TGTGCCAGTAGTATACCGTGGGACAGGGAAACCGGCTACACCTTC	CASSIPWDRETGYTF
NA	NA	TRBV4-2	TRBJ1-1	TGTGCCAGCAGCCAAGAGTTCAGGGTCACTGAAGCTTTCTTT	CASSQEFRVTEAFF
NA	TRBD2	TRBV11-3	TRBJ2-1	TGTGCCAGCAGCTTAGACGGGACTAGCGGCTACAATGAGCAGTTCTTC	CASSLDGTSGYNEQFF
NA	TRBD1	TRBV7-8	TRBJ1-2	TGTGCCAGCAGCCCTCCGGGACAGGGGGCCGGCTACACCTTC	CASSPPGQGAGYTF
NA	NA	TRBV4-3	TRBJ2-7	TGCGCCAGCAGCCAAGGATGGAGTTTACCCTACGAGCAGTACTTC	CASSQGWSLPYEQYF
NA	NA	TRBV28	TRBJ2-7	TGTGCCAGCCTCCAAGGGAGAGCCTACGAGCAGTACTTC	CASLQGRAYEQYF
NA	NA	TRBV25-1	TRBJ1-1	TGTGCCAGCAGTCTACCGGGGCGGGGTGTACGGACTTTCTTT	CASSLPGRGVRTFF
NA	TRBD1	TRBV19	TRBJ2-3	TGTGCCAGTAGCCCCGGGACAGGGGGCACAGATACGCAGTATTTT	CASSPGTGGTDTQYF
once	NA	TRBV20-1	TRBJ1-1	TGCAGTGCAAGACAGTCAGAAGCTTTCTTT	CSARQSEAFF
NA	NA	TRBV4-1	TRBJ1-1	TGCGCCAGCAGCCAGGCTGGTGATACTGAAGCTTTCTTT	CASSQAGDTEAFF
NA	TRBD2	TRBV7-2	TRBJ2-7	TGTGCCAGCAGCCCGCGGGGGGGAGGGAGCTCCTACGAGCAGTACTTC	CASSPRGGGSSYEQYF
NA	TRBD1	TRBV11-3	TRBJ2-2	TGTGCCAGCAGCTTAGGGACAGGGGGCGCGTCCGGGGAGCTGTTTTTT	CASSLGTGGASGELFF
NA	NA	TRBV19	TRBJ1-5	TGTGCCAGTAAAGATCAGGGGAATAGCAATCAGCCCCAGCATTTT	CASKDQGNSNQPQHF
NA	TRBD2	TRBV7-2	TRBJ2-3	TGTGCCAGCAGAAGACGGGCTAGCGGGGGGGCTTCTACAGATACGCAGTATTTT	CASRRRASGGASTDTQYF
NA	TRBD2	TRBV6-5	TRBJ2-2	TGTGCCAGCAGGACTAGCGGGAACACCGGGGAGCTGTTTTTT	CASRTSGNTGELFF
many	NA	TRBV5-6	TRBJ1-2	TGTGCCAGCAGCAACCCGGCAGGCCGCTATGGCTACACCTTC	CASSNPAGRYGYTF
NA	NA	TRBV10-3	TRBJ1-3	TGTGCCATCAGAGCGCAAGACTCTGGAAACACCATATATTTT	CAIRAQDSGNTIYF
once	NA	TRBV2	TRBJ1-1	TGTGCCAGCAGTGTTGAAGGGGGAAGGACTGAAGCTTTCTTT	CASSVEGGRTEAFF
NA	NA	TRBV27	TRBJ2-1	TGTGCCAGTACCGGGGCCTACAATGAGCAGTTCTTC	CASTGAYNEQFF
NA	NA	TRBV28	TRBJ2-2	TGTGCCAGCAGTTTACGTCAGTCCGGGGAGCTGTTTTTT	CASSLRQSGELFF
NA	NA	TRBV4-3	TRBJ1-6	TGCGCCAGCAGCCAATTTGGGCAGACTAATTCACCCCTCCACTTT	CASSQFGQTNSPLHF
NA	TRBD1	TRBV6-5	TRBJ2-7	TGTGCCAGCAGGCGACAGGGTACCGGCGAGCAGTACTTC	CASRRQGTGEQYF
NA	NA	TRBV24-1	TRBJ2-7	TGTGCCACCAGTGATTGGACGGGAACCACCTACGAGCAGTACTTC	CATSDWTGTTYEQYF
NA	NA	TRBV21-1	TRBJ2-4	TGTGCCAGCAGCAAACTCAAACTAGCCAAAAACATTCAGTACTTC	CASSKLKLAKNIQYF
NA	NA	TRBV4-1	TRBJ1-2	TGCGCCAGCAGCCAAGAAGGTGGCGGGGGAATTAACTATGGCTACACCTTC	CASSQEGGGGINYGYTF
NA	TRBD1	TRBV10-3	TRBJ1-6	TGTGCCACCGGCCAGGGGGCCAATTCACCCCTCCACTTT	CATGQGANSPLHF
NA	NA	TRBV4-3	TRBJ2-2	TGCGCCAGCAGCCAAGATCTAGGTCGGACGAACACCGGGGAGCTGTTTTTT	CASSQDLGRTNTGELFF
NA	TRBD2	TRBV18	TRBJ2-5	TGTGCCAGCTCACCACCAGGTCTAGCGGGAAACAATCAAGAGACCCAGTACTTC	CASSPPGLAGNNQETQYF